These 21 T cell receptor beta chains originate from one sample sequenced in a study of identical twins. MiXCR, applied by TCRdb to the 5' RACE reads, yields one record per CDR3 protein. The data show 450,000 or so distinct CDR3 sequences, less than 20% seen once. The sample taken for sequencing was naive T cells sorted from blood. These receptors all come from a man aged 50-60 years in good health.

The J gene is TRBJ2-2, the V gene TRBV11-3; D is ambiguous. This CDR3 is built from 14 residues. The V and J ends lost 5 bases and 1 base respectively, with 8 bases between them. CDR1 and CDR2 from the germline V gene are SGHNT and YENEEA. In DNA, the CDR3 is TGTGCCAGCAGCCCCCGACGGAACACCGGGGAGCTGTTTTTT. It is translated as CASSPRRNTGELFF.

This clonotype was observed at least ten times. One junction end does not reproduce the germline sequence, and a read error may be involved. This chain links TRBV5-1 with TRBJ2-2; no clear D. Germline V gene lookup returns CDR1 SGHRS and CDR2 YFSETQ. CDR3 length: 13 amino acids. The CDR3: CASSPPGTGELFF. Here the CDR3 DNA reads TGTGCCAGCAGTCCCCCGGGCACCGGGGAGCTGTTTTTT.

This clonotype was detected ten times or more. The chain links TRBV29-1 to TRBJ2-7; possibly TRBD1 for D (5 bases). The V gene's germline CDR1 is SQVTM and CDR2 ANQGSEA. This CDR3 region has 11 residues. Trimming took 8 bases from V and 3 from J, leaving 11 bases between them. The CDR3 reads CSTGPNYEQYF. The CDR3 DNA is TGCAGCACAGGACCGAACTACGAGCAGTACTTC.

Many counts were recorded for this clonotype. As DNA, the CDR3 is TGCGCCAGCAGCCCCTGGGACAGGGGCGCCGGGGAGCTGTTTTTT. This gives the protein CASSPWDRGAGELFF. The V call is TRBV5-1, the J call TRBJ2-2, with 10 bases identical to TRBD1. The J segment lost 6 bases and the V segment lost 4 bases, leaving 6 bases of the junction unmatched. Germline V CDR1 and CDR2: SGHRS, YFSETQ. The CDR3 covers 15 residues.

This clonotype was counted at least ten times. The chain recombines TRBV6-2 or TRBV6-3 with TRBJ2-2, with D tentatively TRBD1 (6 bases). The CDR3 covers 15 residues. Trimming removed 6 bases from V and 1 base from J, with 12 bases in between. Germline assignment: CDR1 MNHEY and CDR2 SVGEGT. CDR3 bases: TGTGCCAGCAGGAGAGACAGGTTGAACACCGGGGAGCTGTTTTTT. This gives the protein CASRRDRLNTGELFF.

The V call is TRBV27, the J call TRBJ2-1; 10 bases are shared with TRBD2. CDR1 and CDR2 from the germline V gene are MNHEY and SMNVEV (reference sequence). V was clipped by 3 bases and J by 6 bases; unmatched bases: 8. This CDR3 comprises 16 residues. The CDR3 is CASSFVGASGSNEQFF. The CDR3 nucleotides are TGTGCCAGCAGTTTCGTTGGGGCTAGCGGGAGCAATGAGCAGTTCTTC.

This clonotype was seen many times. Relative to the germline gene, one junction end is altered; a read error may explain this. This chain uses TRBV5-1 with TRBJ2-5; no clear D gene. CDR3 length: 12 amino acids. Germline CDR1 SGHRS, CDR2 YFSETQ. DNA of the CDR3: TGTGCCAGCAGCCTCGGTAAAGAGACCCAGTACTTC. This sequence encodes CASSLGKETQYF.

The CDR3 nucleotides are TGTGCCAGCAGCTTCACCAGTGGGGCCGGGGACTCCTACGAGCAGTACTTC. Protein: CASSFTSGAGDSYEQYF. V usage is TRBV11-1 and J usage is TRBJ2-7; either TRBD1 or TRBD2 may supply D (5 bases each). From germline, CDR1 is SGHAT and CDR2 FQDESV (reference sequence). The ends were cut back, 3 bases at V and 0 bases at J, with 18 bases in the middle. The CDR3 length is 17 residues.

This clonotype was observed a single time. V and J are TRBV12-3 or TRBV12-4 and TRBJ1-2, with a possible D match to TRBD1 (6 bases). The V end lost 6 bases, the J end lost 4 bases, and 12 bases lay between the germline ends. The CDR3 runs to 13 residues. CDR3 sequence: CASRGIQGYGYTF. CDR3 bases: TGTGCCAGCAGGGGAATACAGGGCTATGGCTACACCTTC.

In this sample, this clonotype turned up a few times. The rearrangement links TRBV5-6 to TRBJ2-5; 10 bases are a match to TRBD1. V trimming: 2 bases; J trimming: 4 bases; junction bases outside the gene matches: 11. Germline V gene data show CDR1 as SGHDT and CDR2 as YYEEEE. This CDR3 spans 17 amino acids. The DNA of the CDR3 is TGTGCCAGCAGCTTATCCGGGACAGGGGATTTTGGAGAGACCCAGTACTTC. It yields the protein CASSLSGTGDFGETQYF.

The chain has TRBV29-1 and TRBJ1-2; no reliable D call. CDR3 length: 13 residues. V lost 7 bases to trimming and J lost 1 base, with 13 bases between them. The V gene's germline CDR1 is SQVTM and CDR2 ANQGSEA. The CDR3 spells CSADRDLNYGYTF. Written as DNA, the CDR3 is TGCAGCGCCGATCGAGATCTTAACTATGGCTACACCTTC.

This clonotype has a single count. J is TRBJ2-7 and V is TRBV28; D call uncertain. V was pared by 3 bases and J by 5 bases, with 14 bases between. Germline V CDR1 and CDR2: MDHEN, SYDVKM. The CDR3 loop spans 14 amino acids. The CDR3 region is CASSFPVAGHEQYF. The CDR3 DNA reads TGTGCCAGCAGTTTCCCAGTAGCCGGACACGAGCAGTACTTC.

The chain has TRBV5-1 and TRBJ2-7; 13 bases align to TRBD2. V trimming: 0 bases; J trimming: 0 bases; junction bases outside the gene matches: 6. CDR1 and CDR2 (germline): SGHRS, YFSETQ. This CDR3 spans 18 amino acids. For the CDR3, the DNA is TGCGCCAGCAGCTTGGGACTAGCGGGAGGACATCCCTCCTACGAGCAGTACTTC. Its translation is CASSLGLAGGHPSYEQYF. Combining the CDR3 with reference TRBV5-1 and TRBJ2-7 gives the whole variable domain KAGVTQTPRYLIKTRGQQVTLSCSPISGHRSVSWYQQTPGQGLQFLFEYFSETQRNKGNFPGRFSGRQFSNSRSEMNVSTLELGDSALYLCASSLGLAGGHPSYEQYFGPGTRLTVT.

This clonotype turned up a few times. The chain couples TRBV6-5 to TRBJ2-7; a possible D gene is TRBD2 (6 bases). Germline assignment: CDR1 MNHEY and CDR2 SVGAGI. Trimming took off 0 bases at V and 3 bases at J, with 18 bases between the two ends. The CDR3 is 17 amino acids. CDR3 in DNA: TGTGCCAGCAGTTACTCGGGCCCCCGGGACTCCTACTACGAGCAGTACTTC. Amino acid sequence: CASSYSGPRDSYYEQYF.

In this sample, this clonotype turned up many times. The chain carries TRBV3-1 and TRBJ2-1; 15 bases fit TRBD2. After removal of 5 bases from V and 2 bases from J, the junction contained 4 bases not matched to a gene. CDR1 and CDR2 from the germline V gene are LGHDT and YNNKEL (reference sequence). The CDR3 runs 17 residues. The CDR3 protein is CASSSRTSGGAYNEQFF. Written as DNA, the CDR3 is TGTGCCAGCAGCTCTCGGACTAGCGGGGGGGCCTACAATGAGCAGTTCTTC.

V is TRBV5-1 and J is TRBJ2-1, with TRBD1 identical over 7 bases. CDR1 is SGHRS and CDR2 is YFSETQ in the germline V gene. V dropped 2 bases and J dropped 14; count of bases not matched to a gene: 10. This CDR3 region has 13 residues. The CDR3 region is CASSLGLRDSKFF. The CDR3 nucleotides read TGCGCCAGCAGCTTAGGACTCCGGGACAGTAAGTTCTTC.

This clonotype appeared a few times. The chain recombines TRBV29-1 with TRBJ2-3; 9 bases line up with TRBD2. V was pared by 4 bases and J by 3 bases, with 2 bases of the junction left unmatched. CDR3 length: 13 residues. Germline V gene lookup returns CDR1 SQVTM and CDR2 ANQGSEA. The CDR3 nucleotides read TGCAGCGTTGTTAGCGGGGGAACAGATACGCAGTATTTT. It codes for CSVVSGGTDTQYF.

This clonotype was picked up a small number of times. The V and J genes are TRBV20-1 and TRBJ2-3; 8 bases map to TRBD2. The CDR3 has 16 amino acids. Germline V CDR1 and CDR2: DFQATT, SNEGSKA (reference sequence). After removal of 0 bases from V and 0 bases from J, the junction contained 5 bases not matched to a gene. The CDR3 nucleotides read TGCAGTGCTAGAGATCCTTCTAGCGGGAGCACAGATACGCAGTATTTT. Amino acids: CSARDPSSGSTDTQYF.

A few counts support this clonotype. The J gene is TRBJ2-1, the V gene TRBV15; 8 bases are shared with TRBD2. J lost 5 bases, V lost 4 bases, and 7 bases had no gene match. Germline V gene sequence: CDR1 LNHNV, CDR2 YYDKDF (reference sequence). The CDR3 covers 15 residues. For the CDR3, the DNA is TGTGCCACCAGCAAAGACCCACTAGCGGACAATGAGCAGTTCTTC. Amino acid sequence: CATSKDPLADNEQFF.

The chain employs TRBV5-1 and TRBJ2-7; possibly TRBD1 for D (6 bases). CDR3 length: 13 residues. V was clipped by 4 bases and J by 4 bases, with 12 bases between them. Germline lookup yields CDR1 SGHRS and CDR2 YFSETQ. The CDR3: CASSRIRGYEQYF. CDR3 in DNA: TGCGCCAGCAGCCGAATCAGGGGTTACGAGCAGTACTTC. Drawing the rest from reference TRBV5-1 and TRBJ2-7, the complete variable domain is KAGVTQTPRYLIKTRGQQVTLSCSPISGHRSVSWYQQTPGQGLQFLFEYFSETQRNKGNFPGRFSGRQFSNSRSEMNVSTLELGDSALYLCASSRIRGYEQYFGPGTRLTVT.

The chain employs TRBV9 and TRBJ1-6; maybe TRBD1 (6 bases). From germline, CDR1 is SGDLS and CDR2 YYNGEE. Trimming took 0 bases from V and 5 from J, leaving 12 bases between them. CDR3 length equals 16 residues. The CDR3 DNA reads as TGTGCCAGCAGCGTAGAATCGGGGGCGGATAATTCACCCCTCCACTTT. It encodes CASSVESGADNSPLHF. The variable domain in full, completed from reference TRBV9 and TRBJ1-6, reads DSGVTQTPKHLITATGQRVTLRCSPRSGDLSVYWYQQSLDQGLQFLIQYYNGEERAKGNILERFSAQQFPDLHSELNLSSLELGDSALYFCASSVESGADNSPLHFGNGTRLTVT.